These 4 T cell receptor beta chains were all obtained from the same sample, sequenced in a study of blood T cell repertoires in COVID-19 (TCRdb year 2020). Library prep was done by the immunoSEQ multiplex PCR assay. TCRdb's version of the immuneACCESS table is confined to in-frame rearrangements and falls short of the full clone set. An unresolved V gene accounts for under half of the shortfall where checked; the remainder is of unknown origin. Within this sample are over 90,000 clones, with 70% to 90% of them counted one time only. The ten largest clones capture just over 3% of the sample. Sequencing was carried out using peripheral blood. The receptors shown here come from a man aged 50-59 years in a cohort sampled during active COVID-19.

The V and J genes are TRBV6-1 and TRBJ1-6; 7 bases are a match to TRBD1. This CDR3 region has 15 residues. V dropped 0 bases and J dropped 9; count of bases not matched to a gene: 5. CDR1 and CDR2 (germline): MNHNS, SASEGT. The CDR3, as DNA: TGTGCCAGCAGTGAAGCGCCAGGGGGAATTTCACCCCTCCACTTT. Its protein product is CASSEAPGGISPLHF.

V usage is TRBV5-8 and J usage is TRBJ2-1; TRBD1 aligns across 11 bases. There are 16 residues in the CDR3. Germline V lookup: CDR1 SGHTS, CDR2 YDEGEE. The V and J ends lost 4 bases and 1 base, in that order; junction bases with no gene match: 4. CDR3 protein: CASSIGTGGSYNEQFF. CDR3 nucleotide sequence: TGTGCCAGCAGCATCGGGACAGGGGGATCCTACAATGAGCAGTTCTTC.

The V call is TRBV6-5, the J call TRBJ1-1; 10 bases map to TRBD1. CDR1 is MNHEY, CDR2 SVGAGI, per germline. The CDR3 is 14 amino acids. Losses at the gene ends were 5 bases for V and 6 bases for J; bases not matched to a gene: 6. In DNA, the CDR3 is TGTGCCAGCAGTAGGGACAGGGGAGCGGCTGAAGCTTTCTTT. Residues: CASSRDRGAAEAFF.

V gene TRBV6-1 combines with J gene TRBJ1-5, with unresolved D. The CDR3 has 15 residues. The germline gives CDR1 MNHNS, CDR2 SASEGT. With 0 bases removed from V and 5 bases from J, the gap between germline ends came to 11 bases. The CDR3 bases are TGTGCCAGCAGTGAAGCTGGCGGGTTCGATCAGCCCCAGCATTTT. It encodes CASSEAGGFDQPQHF.